Each of the 25 T cell receptor beta chains below was sequenced from the same sample in a study of shared clonotypes between healthy human individuals. Repertoires were generated with immunoSEQ multiplex PCR, while TCRdb's copy carries only in-frame clones and drops some. The sample consists of more than 2 million clones, around 93% of them appearing once. Positive CCR7 selection of CD45RO-negative cells yielded the naive CD8 cells, and terminally differentiated effector memory CD45RA+ cells were excluded. Sequenced sample: naive CD8+ T cells from PBMCs. These TCRs come from a man younger than 35 in good health. Some clones in this sample may be carry-over from other donors' samples.

This chain links TRBV7-9 with TRBJ2-7; D not certain. Trimming shortened V by 5 bases and J by 0 bases, and 5 bases separated the two germline ends. There are 12 residues in the CDR3. CDR1 and CDR2 (germline): SEHNR, FQNEAQ (reference sequence). CDR3 protein: CASSAYSYEQYF. CDR3 DNA: TGTGCCAGCAGCGCCTACTCCTACGAGCAGTACTTC. Full variable domain (missing parts from reference TRBV7-9 and TRBJ2-7): DTGVSQNPRHKITKRGQNVTFRCDPISEHNRLYWYRQTLGQGPEFLTYFQNEAQLEKSRLLSDRFSAERPKGSFSTLEIQRTEQGDSAMYLCASSAYSYEQYFGPGTRLTVT.

The chain has TRBV19 and TRBJ2-7; 11 bases line up with TRBD1. CDR1 LNHDA and CDR2 SQIVND come from the germline V gene (reference sequence). The CDR3 is made up of 16 amino acids. Trimming took 5 bases from V and 5 from J; bases not matched to a gene: 11. The CDR3 nucleotides read TGTGCCAGTAGTGCCCCACCGGGACAGGGGGTCCACGAGCAGTACTTC. Encoded protein: CASSAPPGQGVHEQYF.

This chain joins TRBV29-1 and TRBJ1-1; no definite D call. V shed 7 bases and J shed 6 bases, with 15 bases lying between them. The germline CDR1 and CDR2 sequences are SQVTM and ANQGSEA. The CDR3 consists of 12 residues. CDR3 bases: TGCAGCGCCTACGAAGGACGGGCTGAAGCTTTCTTT. It specifies CSAYEGRAEAFF.

The chain carries TRBV5-6 and TRBJ1-1; 7 bases map to TRBD1. The V gene end was trimmed by 4 bases and the J gene end by 4 bases; junction bases not matched to a gene: 4. Germline V gene lookup returns CDR1 SGHDT and CDR2 YYEEEE. The CDR3 has 13 residues. This CDR3 reads CASSPGGSTEAFF. The CDR3 DNA reads as TGTGCCAGCAGCCCAGGGGGTAGCACTGAAGCTTTCTTT.

This rearrangement joins TRBV27 to TRBJ2-2; D not certain. The V and J ends lost 3 bases and 0 bases respectively, with 8 bases between them. Germline CDR1 reads MNHEY; CDR2 reads SMNVEV (reference sequence). The CDR3 is 15 residues long. The CDR3 spells CASSLVAANTGELFF. As DNA, the CDR3 is TGTGCCAGCAGTTTGGTTGCCGCGAACACCGGGGAGCTGTTTTTT.

V is TRBV7-9 and J is TRBJ1-5, with D uncertain. V lost 6 bases and J lost 1, with 7 bases in between. Germline CDR1 SEHNR, CDR2 FQNEAQ (reference sequence). The CDR3 totals 13 residues. The CDR3 region has the DNA TGTGCCAGCAGTACGGAGAGCAATCAGCCCCAGCATTTT. Its protein is CASSTESNQPQHF.

The chain couples TRBV13 to TRBJ2-7; D might be TRBD2 (5 bases). The CDR3 is 14 residues long. CDR1 PRHDT and CDR2 FYEKMQ come from the germline V gene (reference sequence). The ends were cut back, 5 bases at V and 0 bases at J, with 11 bases in the middle. CDR3 nucleotide sequence: TGTGCCAGCAGCGAAAGGACTTCCTCCTACGAGCAGTACTTC. It yields the protein CASSERTSSYEQYF.

The chain employs TRBV6-6 and TRBJ1-5; 7 bases agree with TRBD1. V was pared by 1 base and J by 6 bases, with 0 bases of the junction left unmatched. Germline-derived CDR1 and CDR2 are MNHNY and SVGAGI (reference sequence). This CDR3 is 13 amino acids long. CDR3 region: CASSYYRGQPQHF. The CDR3 DNA reads TGTGCCAGCAGTTACTACAGGGGTCAGCCCCAGCATTTT.

The rearrangement links TRBV6-5 to TRBJ1-2, with 7 positions matching TRBD1. Germline loops: CDR1 MNHEY, CDR2 SVGAGI. The CDR3 extends over 15 amino acids. After removal of 5 bases from V and 3 bases from J, the junction contained 9 bases not matched to a gene. The CDR3 DNA follows: TGTGCCAGCAGTAACCCGACAGGGACCTACTATGGCTACACCTTC. This codes for CASSNPTGTYYGYTF.

V gene TRBV27 combines with J gene TRBJ2-7; D unclear. V was trimmed by 6 bases and J by 4 bases, leaving 13 bases between them. This CDR3 contains 13 residues. CDR1 MNHEY and CDR2 SMNVEV come from the germline V gene (reference sequence). CDR3 protein: CASSQRTGYEQYF. In DNA, the CDR3 is TGTGCCAGCAGCCAAAGGACGGGTTACGAGCAGTACTTC.

The gene calls are TRBV7-9 and TRBJ2-5; 8 bases are shared with TRBD1. The CDR3 spans 17 residues. With V trimmed by 5 bases and J by 1 base, 12 bases remained unmatched. Germline V gene lookup returns CDR1 SEHNR and CDR2 FQNEAQ (reference sequence). The CDR3 bases are TGTGCCAGCAGCGGAGACATTAGACAGGGGTTCCAAGAGACCCAGTACTTC. It yields the protein CASSGDIRQGFQETQYF.

The CDR3 DNA sequence: TGCGCCAGCAGCTTGTCAGGGACAGGGGGTCCCCACGAGCAGTACTTC. Its protein is CASSLSGTGGPHEQYF. The V call is TRBV5-1, the J call TRBJ2-7; 11 bases match TRBD1. Germline loops: CDR1 SGHRS, CDR2 YFSETQ. The CDR3 sequence is 16 residues long. Germline trimming cut 1 base from V and 5 bases from J; bases unmatched to any gene: 8.

The rearrangement joins TRBV5-1 to TRBJ2-7; D uncertain. Trimming took off 0 bases at V and 3 bases at J, with 13 bases between the two ends. CDR1 is SGHRS and CDR2 is YFSETQ in the germline V gene. The CDR3 covers 15 residues. The CDR3 loop reads CASSLERLFHYEQYF. The CDR3 DNA is TGCGCCAGCAGCTTGGAAAGACTCTTTCACTACGAGCAGTACTTC.

The chain is built from TRBV7-8 and TRBJ2-5, with TRBD1 matching 7 bases. The germline CDR1 and CDR2 sequences are SGHVS and FQNEAQ. The length of the CDR3 is 16 residues. Trimming took 2 bases from V and 5 from J; bases not matched to a gene: 11. CDR3 bases: TGTGCCAGCAGCTTACTGCTGACAGGGAGCCGGGAGACCCAGTACTTC. It yields the protein CASSLLLTGSRETQYF.

This chain uses TRBV28 with TRBJ2-1, with D perhaps given as TRBD1 or TRBD2 (5 bases each). This CDR3 is 14 amino acids long. Trimming cost V 0 bases and J 9 bases, with 12 bases left between them. Germline-derived CDR1 and CDR2 are MDHEN and SYDVKM. The CDR3 nucleotides are TGTGCCAGCAGTTTATGGGGGGAGCAAGGTGAGCAGTTCTTC. It codes for CASSLWGEQGEQFF.

V and J are TRBV7-9 and TRBJ1-1; D not certain. This CDR3 contains 13 residues. V was cut by 5 bases and J by 10 bases, with 17 bases left in between. CDR1 and CDR2 (germline): SEHNR, FQNEAQ (reference sequence). The CDR3 is CASSHPLQSAAFF. The CDR3, as DNA: TGTGCCAGCAGCCACCCGCTCCAAAGTGCAGCTTTCTTT.

This chain connects TRBV7-9 to TRBJ2-7; D possibly matches TRBD1 or TRBD2 (5 bases each). Germline V gives CDR1 SEHNR, CDR2 FQNEAQ (reference sequence). The CDR3 consists of 15 residues. Between the trimmed V and J ends, which lost 5 bases and 5 bases, there was a span of 19 bases. The CDR3 protein is CASSHLRDPLDEQYF. The CDR3 DNA reads TGTGCCAGCAGCCACCTCCGGGACCCCCTCGACGAGCAGTACTTC.

The chain combines TRBV27 with TRBJ2-5, with unresolved D. Trimming took off 0 bases at V and 5 bases at J, with 10 bases between the two ends. Germline CDR1 and CDR2: MNHEY and SMNVEV (reference sequence). This CDR3 has 14 residues. The CDR3: CASSLSSVGETQYF. The CDR3 DNA reads TGTGCCAGCAGTTTATCGTCGGTGGGGGAGACCCAGTACTTC.

V usage is TRBV6-5 and J usage is TRBJ2-5; D is ambiguous. V dropped 0 bases and J dropped 2 bases, with 13 bases sitting between them. The length of the CDR3 is 16 residues. The V gene's germline CDR1 is MNHEY and CDR2 SVGAGI. The CDR3 nucleotides read TGTGCCAGCAGTTACTCGATTGTGGGCGGACAAGAGACCCAGTACTTC. Encoded protein: CASSYSIVGGQETQYF.

This clone showed up just once. The chain uses TRBV2 and TRBJ2-1; tentatively, D is TRBD2 (6 bases). CDR1 SNHLY and CDR2 FYNNEI come from the germline V gene. The V gene lost 0 bases and the J gene lost 7 bases, with 10 bases spanning the gap. The CDR3 totals 14 residues. The CDR3 loop reads CASSEARLANEQFF. For the CDR3, the DNA is TGTGCCAGCAGTGAAGCGCGGCTAGCGAATGAGCAGTTCTTC.

The chain couples TRBV4-1 to TRBJ2-7; 9 bases agree with TRBD1. The CDR3 is made up of 15 amino acids. The trim removed 4 bases at V and 2 bases at J, leaving 6 bases unmatched. CDR1 is MGHRA, CDR2 YSYEKL, per germline. This CDR3 reads CASSPTGQGTYEQYF. The CDR3 bases are TGCGCCAGCAGCCCAACGGGACAGGGTACCTACGAGCAGTACTTC.

This clone was observed once. The chain combines TRBV15 with TRBJ2-5, with D perhaps matching TRBD1 (6 bases). The CDR3 sequence is 14 residues long. V lost 1 base and J 4 bases, leaving 10 bases between the germline ends. CDR1 LNHNV and CDR2 YYDKDF come from the germline V gene (reference sequence). CDR3 bases: TGTGCCACCAGCAGAGGCACAGGGAGAGAGACCCAGTACTTC. It codes for CATSRGTGRETQYF.

The chain carries TRBV19 and TRBJ1-1, with a tentative D call TRBD1 (5 bases). Trimming shortened V by 3 bases and J by 3 bases, and 17 bases separated the two germline ends. This CDR3 region has 16 residues. Germline loops: CDR1 LNHDA, CDR2 SQIVND (reference sequence). The DNA for the CDR3 is TGTGCCAGTAGTATCGTGGGGGTACGTTTGGACACTGAAGCTTTCTTT. This codes for CASSIVGVRLDTEAFF.

Only one count was recorded for this clone. This chain connects TRBV28 to TRBJ2-1; D might be TRBD2 (6 bases). V was shortened by 5 bases and J by 6 bases, with 11 bases between the two germline ends. Germline lookup yields CDR1 MDHEN and CDR2 SYDVKM. The CDR3 is made up of 13 amino acids. The CDR3, as DNA: TGTGCCAGCAGTAGCGGGTACGGCAATGAGCAGTTCTTC. Protein product: CASSSGYGNEQFF.

The rearrangement joins TRBV28 to TRBJ2-7; 11 nucleotides match TRBD2. V shed 8 bases, J shed 3 bases, and the junction held 3 bases outside the gene matches. CDR1 MDHEN and CDR2 SYDVKM come from the germline V gene. The CDR3 loop spans 13 amino acids. CDR3 bases: TGTGCCAGCCGGGGACTAGCGGTCTACGAGCAGTACTTC. Protein sequence: CASRGLAVYEQYF.